These T cell receptor beta chains were read from a single sample in a study of T-cell reconstitution after alpha-beta-depleted transplantation in children. TCRdb analysed the PCR reads with MiXCR anew, one entry per CDR3 protein. This table has approximately 400,000 distinct CDR3 sequences, roughly 16% appearing once. Sequences were derived from PBMCs, mostly from graft donor cells, sampled 360 days after TCRalphabeta/CD19-depleted stem cell transplant. All receptors come from a boy in the first two years of life who had a stem cell transplant for Wiskott-Aldrich syndrome, so the T cells may come from the graft donor. Each CDR3 is given with its conserved first and last residue. The order of the fields is D gene, J gene, V gene, clone size, CDR3 protein, CDR3 DNA. D genes are given only for firm matches. The size of a clone is reported for some rows only, either as once, few or many, or as a class for expanded clones.

.	TRBJ2-4	TRBV11-3	.	CASSLEGSTRNIQYF	TGTGCCAGCAGCTTAGAAGGGTCTACTAGAAACATTCAGTACTTC
.	TRBJ1-3	TRBV27	.	CASSSDPRRGSGNTIYF	TGTGCCAGCAGCTCCGACCCAAGGAGGGGCTCTGGAAACACCATATATTTT
.	TRBJ2-4	TRBV5-1	few	CASTFGGTVKNIQYF	TGCGCCAGCACCTTTGGCGGGACAGTTAAAAACATTCAGTACTTC
.	TRBJ2-2	TRBV6-2/TRBV6-3	few	CASSYPQGSNTGELFF	TGTGCCAGCAGTTACCCGCAGGGGTCGAACACCGGGGAGCTGTTTTTT
.	TRBJ2-3	TRBV20-1	many	CSASRADTQYF	TGCAGTGCATCGCGCGCAGATACGCAGTATTTT
.	TRBJ2-1	TRBV6-2/TRBV6-3	.	CASSFQYNEQFF	TGTGCCAGCAGTTTCCAGTACAATGAGCAGTTCTTC
.	TRBJ2-1	TRBV20-1	few	CSASGLSAYNEQFF	TGCAGTGCTAGTGGTCTCTCGGCCTACAATGAGCAGTTCTTC
TRBD2	TRBJ2-1	TRBV19	few	CATSRTSSYNEQFF	TGTGCCACCTCCCGGACTAGCTCCTACAATGAGCAGTTCTTC
TRBD1	TRBJ2-5	TRBV5-1	few	CASSTGQGAETQYF	TGCGCCAGCAGCACCGGACAGGGAGCTGAGACCCAGTACTTC
.	TRBJ2-5	TRBV10-3	few	CAIRTGETQYF	TGTGCCATCAGGACAGGAGAGACCCAGTACTTC
.	TRBJ2-2	TRBV24-1	few	CATSGFGLRNTGELFF	TGTGCCACCAGTGGTTTCGGTCTTAGGAATACCGGGGAGCTGTTTTTT
TRBD2	TRBJ2-7	TRBV4-3	many	CASSHAGTSGYSSYEQYF	TGCGCCAGCAGCCACGCCGGGACTAGCGGGTACAGCTCCTACGAGCAGTACTTC
TRBD1	TRBJ2-2	TRBV24-1	.	CATSGPGQGLFTGELFF	TGTGCCACCAGTGGCCCGGGACAGGGCTTATTCACCGGGGAGCTGTTTTTT
TRBD2	TRBJ2-5	TRBV5-1	.	CASSITSAGETQYF	TGCGCCAGCAGCATTACTAGCGCGGGGGAGACCCAGTACTTC
TRBD1	TRBJ2-1	TRBV5-1	.	CASSLLDRASYNEQFF	TGCGCCAGCAGCTTGCTGGACAGGGCATCCTACAATGAGCAGTTCTTC
.	TRBJ2-3	TRBV27	few	CASSFDRTGFTDTQYF	TGTGCCAGCAGTTTCGACAGGACGGGCTTTACAGATACGCAGTATTTT
.	TRBJ1-5	TRBV7-9	.	CASSSQKTGWPQHF	TGTGCCAGCAGCTCCCAAAAGACGGGGTGGCCCCAGCATTTT
TRBD2	TRBJ2-4	TRBV20-1	.	CSATLSGTSKNIQYF	TGCAGTGCGACCCTAAGCGGGACGTCCAAAAACATTCAGTACTTC
TRBD1	TRBJ2-7	TRBV20-1	many	CSAWDRGYEQYF	TGCAGTGCTTGGGACAGGGGCTACGAGCAGTACTTC
.	TRBJ2-3	TRBV12-3/TRBV12-4	.	CASSFYFHPVSRITDTQYF	TGTGCCAGCAGTTTTTACTTTCATCCCGTTTCGCGAATAACAGATACGCAGTATTTT
TRBD1	TRBJ2-5	TRBV7-8	few	CASSPFPLRQGASKETQYF	TGTGCCAGCAGCCCTTTCCCCCTCAGACAGGGGGCATCAAAAGAGACCCAGTACTTC
.	TRBJ2-5	TRBV28	.	CASKIRETQYF	TGTGCCAGCAAAATAAGAGAGACCCAGTACTTC
.	TRBJ2-7	TRBV24-1	.	CATRSGSSYNEQYF	TGTGCCACCAGAAGCGGTTCTTCCTACAATGAGCAGTACTTC
.	TRBJ2-7	TRBV18	few	CASSPRVYEQYF	TGTGCCAGCTCACCACGGGTCTACGAGCAGTACTTC
TRBD1	TRBJ2-4	TRBV7-6	.	CASSLKNGQGNIQYF	TGTGCCAGCAGCTTAAAGAATGGACAGGGGAACATTCAGTACTTC
.	TRBJ2-3	TRBV20-1	few	CSGDKEGSTDTQYF	TGCAGTGGGGACAAAGAGGGGAGCACAGATACGCAGTATTTT
TRBD1	TRBJ2-1	TRBV5-1	.	CASSFRTGDNEQFF	TGCGCCAGCAGCTTCCGGACAGGGGACAATGAGCAGTTCTTC